What follows describes a single TCR beta chain. What it binds is not known. This entry belongs to a study of cytomegalovirus exposure and HLA in healthy donors. Findings and limits, study-wide: High sensitivity and specificity were reportedly achieved when the classifier diagnosed cytomegalovirus status. Data from an earlier analysis indicated that most TCR beta V segments were productive either about 87% or about 30% of the time. There were three CMV-associated chains whose specificity for CMV antigens was confirmed in vitro.

Amplification used 60 Vbeta primers and 13 Jbeta primers. Assay used: immunoSEQ multiplex PCR; TCRdb lists only in-frame clones, some missing. The sample lists around 200,000 clones; approximately 82% were seen once. V lost 5 bases and J lost 3, with 13 bases in between. CDR3 length: 13 amino acids. Germline-derived CDR1 and CDR2 are SQVTM and ANQGSEA. Sequenced: PBMCs. The chain combines TRBV29-1 with TRBJ1-2, with a possible D match to TRBD1 (5 bases). This sequence originates from a woman aged 40 to 50 in good health and CMV-seronegative. The CDR3 nucleotides read TGCAGCGTTCAAGGGGCGAGCTACTATGGCTACACCTTC. It is translated as CSVQGASYYGYTF.